This T cell receptor beta chain was recorded in a study of blood T cell repertoires in COVID-19. About the research overall: T cells, B-cell-depleted T cells, or PBMCs provided the cDNA or gDNA that served as material.

This CDR3 spans 14 amino acids. In germline, CDR1 is MDHEN, CDR2 SYDVKM. Trimming took 1 base from V and 6 from J, leaving 11 bases between them. Assay: immunoSEQ multiplex PCR; the TCRdb copy retains only in-frame clones and omits some. The sample holds 73,000 or so clones, about nine tenths seen once. V usage is TRBV28 and J usage is TRBJ2-3; TRBD1 might be the D (5 bases). The clonotype comes from a man aged 25-45 years with acute or convalescent COVID-19. Sequenced: peripheral blood. CDR3 sequence: CASSLSRGRDTQYF. For the CDR3, the DNA is TGTGCCAGCAGTTTATCTAGGGGAAGGGATACGCAGTATTTT.